A single sample gave rise to the 29 T cell receptor beta chains below, sequenced in a study of cytomegalovirus exposure and HLA in healthy donors. Primers for the PCR totalled 60 Vbeta and 13 Jbeta. Libraries were prepared by immunoSEQ multiplex PCR; TCRdb keeps only in-frame clonotypes and omits some of them. Altogether 180,000 or so clones are present, 75% to 80% being singletons, with the ten largest covering about 2.6%. Sequenced sample: PBMCs. The receptors were sampled from a female donor in good health and CMV-seronegative.

This chain uses TRBV7-9 with TRBJ2-5; 8 bases map to TRBD2. This CDR3 region has 13 residues. V lost 3 bases, J lost 5 bases, and 2 bases stayed unmatched. Germline CDR1 is SEHNR and CDR2 is FQNEAQ (reference sequence). This CDR3 is CASSLGLEETQYF. The CDR3 DNA reads as TGTGCCAGCAGCTTGGGACTAGAGGAGACCCAGTACTTC.

The chain recombines TRBV6-4 with TRBJ2-1, with 7 nucleotides matching TRBD2. CDR1 is MRHNA and CDR2 is SNTAGT in the germline V gene. After removal of 4 bases from V and 9 bases from J, the junction contained 6 bases not matched to a gene. This CDR3 contains 13 residues. Written as DNA, the CDR3 is TGTGCCAGCAGTGTCGAGGCGGGGGTTGAGCAGTTCTTC. Translation gives CASSVEAGVEQFF.

CDR3 nucleotide sequence: TGTGCCAGCAGCGTGGACCTCGGGAGGGGCTACGAGCAGTACTTC. Translated: CASSVDLGRGYEQYF. V and J are TRBV9 and TRBJ2-7, with 8 bases that match TRBD2. The length of the CDR3 is 15 residues. V lost 2 bases to trimming and J lost 3 bases; unmatched junction nucleotides: 7. Germline-derived CDR1 and CDR2 are SGDLS and YYNGEE.

The DNA of the CDR3 is TGTGCCAGCAGCTTAAGGGGACAGGGTGAGCAGTACTTC. Protein: CASSLRGQGEQYF. This chain uses TRBV13 with TRBJ2-7; 9 bases fit TRBD1. The CDR3 loop spans 13 amino acids. Germline CDR1 is PRHDT and CDR2 is FYEKMQ (reference sequence). V lost 2 bases to trimming and J lost 7 bases; unmatched junction nucleotides: 3.

This chain connects TRBV29-1 to TRBJ2-5; TRBD1 is a possible D gene (6 bases). This CDR3 contains 15 residues. Trimming took 1 base from V and 5 from J, leaving 17 bases between them. The germline gives CDR1 SQVTM, CDR2 ANQGSEA. The CDR3 nucleotides read TGCAGCGTTGAAGCACACGACAGGCCCTCGGAGACCCAGTACTTC. This codes for CSVEAHDRPSETQYF.

This chain uses TRBV5-1 with TRBJ2-1; D is unclear. The germline V gene has CDR1 SGHRS and CDR2 YFSETQ. The V gene lost 2 bases and the J gene lost 9 bases, with 6 bases spanning the gap. The CDR3 has 11 residues. The CDR3, as DNA: TGCGCCAGCAGCTTCTTGGCTGAGCAGTTCTTC. Its translation: CASSFLAEQFF.

The rearrangement uses TRBV7-2 and TRBJ2-1; possible D gene TRBD1, 6 bases. Germline V gives CDR1 SGHTA, CDR2 FQGNSA. Trimming pared 6 bases from V and 4 bases from J, leaving 16 bases between. This CDR3 region has 15 residues. The CDR3 sequence is CASSLTGQTYNEQFF. The DNA of the CDR3 is TGTGCCAGCAGTTTGACTGGACAGACGTACAATGAGCAGTTCTTC.

V usage is TRBV7-9 and J usage is TRBJ1-5; tentative D call: TRBD1 (5 bases). The V and J ends lost 1 base and 4 bases respectively, with 14 bases between them. CDR3 length: 16 amino acids. Per germline, CDR1 SEHNR and CDR2 FQNEAQ (reference sequence). CDR3 loop: CASSLGTGRLNQPQHF. In DNA, the CDR3 is TGTGCCAGCAGCTTAGGCACAGGACGGTTGAATCAGCCCCAGCATTTT.

The rearrangement links TRBV19 to TRBJ2-3; 8 nucleotides agree with TRBD1. The CDR3 contains 17 residues. Trimming at V came to 1 base and at J to 6 bases, leaving 12 bases not matched to a gene. Germline assignment: CDR1 LNHDA and CDR2 SQIVND (reference sequence). DNA of the CDR3: TGTGCCAGTAGTATAGTTGGGACAGGCGGCCGGGGGGATACGCAGTATTTT. Translating it yields CASSIVGTGGRGDTQYF. Combining the CDR3 with reference TRBV19 and TRBJ2-3 gives the whole variable domain DGGITQSPKYLFRKEGQNVTLSCEQNLNHDAMYWYRQDPGQGLRLIYYSQIVNDFQKGDIAEGYSVSREKKESFPLTVTSAQKNPTAFYLCASSIVGTGGRGDTQYFGPGTRLTVL.

V gene TRBV10-3 combines with J gene TRBJ1-2; D possibly corresponds to TRBD1 (5 bases). Germline-derived CDR1 and CDR2 are ENHRY and SYGVKD. Trimming removed 3 bases from V and 6 bases from J, with 14 bases in between. The CDR3 length is 14 residues. In nucleotides, the CDR3 is TGTGCCATCAGTGACTCGCAGGGAGGGAATGGCTACACCTTC. This codes for CAISDSQGGNGYTF.

This chain joins TRBV13 and TRBJ2-3, with TRBD2 matching 13 bases. This CDR3 has 17 amino acids. V was pared by 5 bases and J by 2 bases, with 7 bases of the junction left unmatched. Germline loops: CDR1 PRHDT, CDR2 FYEKMQ (reference sequence). The CDR3 DNA reads as TGTGCCAGCAGCCCAAAAACTAGCGGGAGGGCCACAGATACGCAGTATTTT. This encodes CASSPKTSGRATDTQYF.

The V call is TRBV7-6, the J call TRBJ2-7, with TRBD1 matching over 7 bases. The CDR3 has 14 residues. The V gene's germline CDR1 is SGHVS and CDR2 FNYEAQ. The trim removed 3 bases at V and 5 bases at J, leaving 7 bases unmatched. In DNA form, the CDR3 reads TGTGCCAGCAGCTTGGAAGGGGGCCCCCACGAGCAGTACTTC. It yields the protein CASSLEGGPHEQYF.

The chain joins TRBV4-1 to TRBJ2-3, with D unclear. Germline V CDR1 and CDR2: MGHRA, YSYEKL. Trimming shortened V by 3 bases and J by 0 bases, and 16 bases separated the two germline ends. The CDR3 is 17 amino acids. In DNA, the CDR3 is TGCGCCAGCAGCCAGACCCAGATCGGGTCCAGCACAGATACGCAGTATTTT. Its translation: CASSQTQIGSSTDTQYF.

The chain recombines TRBV27 with TRBJ1-5, with TRBD1 matching over 8 bases. The germline CDR1 and CDR2 sequences are MNHEY and SMNVEV (reference sequence). V lost 6 bases and J lost 4; bases outside the gene matches: 2. The CDR3 loop spans 13 amino acids. In DNA, the CDR3 is TGTGCCAGCAGGACAGGGGATAATCAGCCCCAGCATTTT. It yields the protein CASRTGDNQPQHF.

The CDR3 DNA reads as TGTGCCTGGAGTCGAGGGATTAATGAAAAACTGTTTTTT. It yields the protein CAWSRGINEKLFF. The V call is TRBV30, the J call TRBJ1-4; D is undetermined. The V gene's germline CDR1 is GTSNPN and CDR2 SVGIG (reference sequence). The CDR3 is made up of 13 amino acids. Trimming pared 2 bases from V and 4 bases from J, leaving 8 bases between.

This clone occurred once. One junction end does not reproduce the germline sequence, and a read error may be involved. The chain couples TRBV12-5 to TRBJ2-1; TRBD1 matches at 9 bases. Germline CDR1 and CDR2: LGHNT and FRNRAP. CDR3 length equals 15 residues. The CDR3 DNA reads as TGTGCTAGTAGTTTGGGACAGGGCCTCGGCAATGAGCAGTTCTTC. Translation gives CASSLGQGLGNEQFF.

The genes are TRBV11-3 and TRBJ2-1, with unresolved D. V was pared by 5 bases and J by 0 bases, with 11 bases between. This CDR3 has 15 residues. The germline gives CDR1 SGHNT, CDR2 YENEEA. The CDR3 nucleotides are TGTGCCAGCAGCCCAGGTGGAAGCTCCTACAATGAGCAGTTCTTC. It is translated as CASSPGGSSYNEQFF.

This chain links TRBV5-1 with TRBJ2-2, with D possibly being TRBD1 (5 bases). The germline CDR1 and CDR2 sequences are SGHRS and YFSETQ. The length of the CDR3 is 14 residues. The V end lost 1 base, the J end lost 2 bases, and 6 bases lay between the germline ends. CDR3 coding DNA: TGCGCCAGCAGCTTGCAGGGAAACACCGGGGAGCTGTTTTTT. It encodes CASSLQGNTGELFF.

The rearrangement links TRBV4-2 to TRBJ2-2; 13 positions agree with TRBD2. J was trimmed by 5 bases and V by 1 base; bases with no gene match: 7. This CDR3 spans 18 amino acids. CDR1 is LGHNA and CDR2 is YNFKEQ in the germline V gene. CDR3 loop: CASSQATSGRSRTGELFF. The CDR3 coding sequence is TGTGCCAGCAGCCAAGCGACTAGCGGGAGGAGTAGGACCGGGGAGCTGTTTTTT.

This clone was seen just once. This chain connects TRBV9 to TRBJ1-3; D remains ambiguous. The CDR3 has 16 residues. V was cut by 0 bases and J by 1 base, with 11 bases left in between. Germline CDR1 and CDR2: SGDLS and YYNGEE. CDR3 DNA: TGTGCCAGCAGCGTAGCCGGGGTGAAGTCTGGAAACACCATATATTTT. Translated: CASSVAGVKSGNTIYF.

The rearrangement joins TRBV10-3 to TRBJ2-7; D is undetermined. CDR1 and CDR2 from the germline V gene are ENHRY and SYGVKD. Trimming left V 3 bases short and J 3 bases short, with 3 bases between. The CDR3 is made up of 11 amino acids. The CDR3 nucleotides read TGTGCCATCAGTGACGTCTACGAGCAGTACTTC. Its translation is CAISDVYEQYF.

This chain uses TRBV9 with TRBJ2-7; TRBD2 matches 8 bases. V was pared by 1 base and J by 2 bases, with 5 bases of the junction left unmatched. CDR3 length equals 15 residues. In germline, CDR1 is SGDLS, CDR2 YYNGEE. The CDR3, as DNA: TGTGCCAGCAGCGTACATAGCGGGACCCCCTACGAGCAGTACTTC. The encoded protein is CASSVHSGTPYEQYF.

The genes are TRBV4-1 and TRBJ2-7; possibly TRBD1 for D (7 bases). Trimming shortened V by 0 bases and J by 3 bases, and 12 bases separated the two germline ends. In germline, CDR1 is MGHRA, CDR2 YSYEKL. The CDR3 is 15 residues long. The CDR3 loop reads CASSQDPGGNYEQYF. The CDR3 DNA follows: TGCGCCAGCAGCCAAGATCCAGGGGGGAACTACGAGCAGTACTTC.

The rearrangement joins TRBV19 to TRBJ1-4, with D tentatively TRBD1 (6 bases). Trimming left V 8 bases short and J 3 bases short, with 10 bases between. CDR3 length: 13 amino acids. CDR1 is LNHDA, CDR2 SQIVND, per germline (reference sequence). For the CDR3, the DNA is TGTGCCAGTTCAGGGGTGTCTAATGAAAAACTGTTTTTT. It translates to CASSGVSNEKLFF. Filled out from reference TRBV19 and TRBJ1-4, the complete variable domain reads DGGITQSPKYLFRKEGQNVTLSCEQNLNHDAMYWYRQDPGQGLRLIYYSQIVNDFQKGDIAEGYSVSREKKESFPLTVTSAQKNPTAFYLCASSGVSNEKLFFGSGTQLSVL.

The chain uses TRBV7-3 and TRBJ1-1; D not certain. Germline V CDR1 and CDR2: SGHTA, FQGTGA. V was shortened by 3 bases and J by 0 bases, with 8 bases between the two germline ends. The CDR3 has 14 amino acids. The DNA for the CDR3 is TGTGCCAGCAGCTTCCAGGTTATGAACACTGAAGCTTTCTTT. It translates to CASSFQVMNTEAFF. Full variable domain (missing parts from reference TRBV7-3 and TRBJ1-1): GAGVSQTPSNKVTEKGKYVELRCDPISGHTALYWYRQSLGQGPEFLIYFQGTGAADDSGLPNDRFFAVRPEGSVSTLKIQRTERGDSAVYLCASSFQVMNTEAFFGQGTRLTVV.

V is TRBV6-1 and J is TRBJ2-7; weak D call: TRBD2 (5 bases). Germline CDR1 reads MNHNS; CDR2 reads SASEGT. V was pared by 3 bases and J by 1 base, with 13 bases between. This CDR3 is built from 15 residues. CDR3 residues: CASSELSGKSYEQYF. Written as DNA, the CDR3 is TGTGCCAGCAGTGAGTTATCGGGAAAGTCCTACGAGCAGTACTTC.

This clone was counted only a few times. V and J are TRBV28 and TRBJ1-1; TRBD1 might be the D (5 bases). Germline CDR1 MDHEN, CDR2 SYDVKM. V was shortened by 4 bases and J by 4 bases, with 16 bases between the two germline ends. The length of the CDR3 is 15 residues. The CDR3 DNA sequence: TGTGCCAGCAGTTGTGTCAGGGTTTTTTGCACTGAAGCTTTCTTT. It is translated as CASSCVRVFCTEAFF.

The chain is built from TRBV11-3 and TRBJ1-1; maybe TRBD1 (5 bases). The CDR3 contains 14 residues. CDR1 is SGHNT and CDR2 is YENEEA in the germline V gene. V was pared by 0 bases and J by 6 bases, with 11 bases between. The CDR3 is CASSLEVGAAEAFF. The CDR3 DNA follows: TGTGCCAGCAGCTTAGAGGTAGGGGCAGCTGAAGCTTTCTTT.

J is TRBJ1-5 and V is TRBV19, with D possibly TRBD1 on 6 matching bases. This CDR3 contains 15 residues. From germline, CDR1 is LNHDA and CDR2 SQIVND (reference sequence). Trimming cost V 2 bases and J 2 bases, with 10 bases left between them. The DNA for the CDR3 is TGTGCCAGTAGTATATCGACAGGACGCAATCAGCCCCAGCATTTT. This gives the protein CASSISTGRNQPQHF. The full variable domain, rest sourced from reference TRBV19 and TRBJ1-5, is DGGITQSPKYLFRKEGQNVTLSCEQNLNHDAMYWYRQDPGQGLRLIYYSQIVNDFQKGDIAEGYSVSREKKESFPLTVTSAQKNPTAFYLCASSISTGRNQPQHFGDGTRLSIL.